The 27 T cell receptor beta chains reported below all come from one sample, sequenced in a study of T cell clonality in common variable immunodeficiency. Profiled with immunoSEQ multiplex PCR; TCRdb holds only in-frame clones, not every one. This sample carries tens of thousands of clones, none of them present only once. Sequenced input: peripheral blood mononuclear cells. These receptors all stem from a person between 18 and 70 years old in good health.

About this clone: The read is 3 residues too short to cover the CDR3 end, so that end is filled in from the germline J gene. The chain has TRBV19 and TRBJ1-2; D possibly corresponds to TRBD1 (5 bases). The CDR3 is made up of 14 amino acids. Germline V gene lookup returns CDR1 LNHDA and CDR2 SQIVND (reference sequence). CDR3 bases read: TGTGCCAGTAGTGTCGGGACTAGCACCCTCGAC. The encoded protein is CASSVGTSTLD. The full CDR3 protein reads CASSVGTSTLDYTF.

Worth noting for this clone: The CDR3 goes on 3 residues after the read ends, and that part is filled in from the germline J gene. This chain joins TRBV19 and TRBJ1-2, with TRBD1 as a possible D gene (5 bases). Germline V gene data show CDR1 as LNHDA and CDR2 as SQIVND (reference sequence). The CDR3 extends over 15 amino acids. CDR3 in amino acids: CASRSPGLVNNDYTF. The CDR3 bases that were read are TGTGCCAGTAGGTCTCCGGGACTGGTTAACAATGAC.

For this clone: From the germline J gene comes the end of the CDR3, since the read stops 3 residues before it. The V call is TRBV5-1, the J call TRBJ1-2; tentatively, D is TRBD1 (5 bases). This CDR3 comprises 14 residues. Germline V CDR1 and CDR2: SGHRS, YFSETQ. The CDR3 loop is CASSFSPGGETYTF. CDR3 DNA (partial): TGCGCCAGCAGCTTCAGCCCCGGGGGAGAGACC.

There are many counts of this clone. Coverage ceases 3 residues before the CDR3 finishes, and the germline J gene fills in the end. The rearrangement joins TRBV6-4 to TRBJ2-1, with 10 positions matching TRBD2. Germline CDR1 MRHNA, CDR2 SNTAGT. The CDR3 runs to 16 residues. With V trimmed by 4 bases and J by 8 bases, 11 bases remained unmatched. CDR3 DNA (partial): TGTGCCAGCAGTGTCGAAGCGGGAGGGCCAATGGATGAG. Translating gives CASSVEAGGPMDE. The CDR3 in its entirety is CASSVEAGGPMDEQFF.

The sample holds many counts of this clone. The observed sequence ends 3 residues before the CDR3 terminus, with the missing tail filled in from the germline J gene. The rearrangement joins TRBV7-2 to TRBJ1-2, with unresolved D. In germline, CDR1 is SGHTA, CDR2 FQGNSA. Trimming left V 1 base short and J 4 bases short, with 7 bases between. The CDR3 is made up of 13 amino acids. CDR3 loop: CASSLGGVYGYTF. CDR3 bases read: TGTGCCAGCAGCTTAGGAGGTGTCTATGGC.

This clone was counted ten times or more. The CDR3 is cut off 3 residues early in the read; its end comes from the germline J gene. The chain has TRBV24-1 and TRBJ2-3; TRBD1 is a possible D gene (6 bases). Trimming pared 7 bases from V and 4 bases from J, leaving 14 bases between. Per the germline V gene, CDR1 is KGHDR and CDR2 is SFDVKD. CDR3 length: 14 residues. This CDR3 reads CATRGAGSSDTQYF. Partial CDR3 DNA: TGTGCCACCAGGGGGGCAGGGTCCTCAGATACG.

This clone came up many times. The sequenced fragment ends 3 residues before the CDR3 boundary, so the rest is inferred from the germline J gene. The genes are TRBV29-1 and TRBJ2-7; TRBD1 agrees at 8 bases. Germline CDR1 and CDR2: SQVTM and ANQGSEA. The CDR3 is made up of 13 amino acids. Germline trimming cut 4 bases from V and 3 bases from J; bases unmatched to any gene: 5. The CDR3 spells CSVAGQGHYEQYF. The CDR3 bases that were read are TGCAGCGTTGCCGGACAGGGTCACTACGAG.

The sample holds many counts of this clone. Its ends do not fully match the called genes, so a read error is possible. In the same sample, other DNA sequences code for this CDR3. The CDR3 protein is CSARMGSGNTIYF. Partial CDR3 DNA: TGCAGTGCCAGGATGGGCTCTGGAAACACG. The J gene is TRBJ1-3, the V gene TRBV20-1; D is ambiguous. The sequenced fragment ends 3 residues before the CDR3 boundary, so the rest is inferred from the germline J gene. The CDR3 totals 13 residues. Germline lookup yields CDR1 DFQATT and CDR2 SNEGSKA (reference sequence).

This clone occurred many times. The read terminates 3 residues ahead of where the CDR3 ends, so the germline J gene completes it. V gene TRBV20-1 combines with J gene TRBJ1-2; 7 bases are shared with TRBD1. Germline V gene lookup returns CDR1 DFQATT and CDR2 SNEGSKA (reference sequence). Trimming removed 8 bases from V and 4 bases from J; junction bases left unmatched: 7. The CDR3 has 12 amino acids. CDR3 DNA (partial): TGCAGTTCACGACAGGGCTTCTATGGC. Its translation is CSSRQGFYG. The complete CDR3 reads CSSRQGFYGYTF.

The table lists this clone with many counts. The read halts 3 residues ahead of the CDR3 end, with the missing end drawn from the germline J gene. The genes are TRBV20-1 and TRBJ2-1; 13 bases are a match to TRBD2. CDR3 length equals 19 residues. Germline-derived CDR1 and CDR2 are DFQATT and SNEGSKA (reference sequence). The ends lost 1 base at V and 0 bases at J; junction bases unmatched: 9. CDR3 DNA (partial): TGCAGTGCTAGAGGATGGGGACTAGCGGGGTTAAGCTCCTACAATGAG. This sequence encodes CSARGWGLAGLSSYNE. The entire CDR3 reads CSARGWGLAGLSSYNEQFF.

This clone has only a few counts. Read data end 3 residues before the CDR3 end; the end is taken from the germline J gene. The chain joins TRBV10-3 to TRBJ2-7, with D hard to call. Trimming cost V 10 bases and J 3 bases, with 13 bases left between them. The CDR3 is 12 residues long. Germline V CDR1 and CDR2: ENHRY, SYGVKD. This CDR3 is CATSDTDYEQYF. The covered CDR3 bases are TGTGCCACCTCTGACACGGACTACGAG.

Note on this clone: The sequenced fragment ends 3 residues before the CDR3 boundary, so the rest is inferred from the germline J gene. J is TRBJ2-5 and V is TRBV11-2; tentatively, D is TRBD1 (6 bases). Trimming took 4 bases from V and 5 from J, leaving 14 bases between them. CDR1 and CDR2 (germline): SGHAT, FQNNGV. This CDR3 has 14 amino acids. CDR3 bases read: TGTGCCAGCAGCTCGTACAGGGTAGGGGAGACC. Translated, it gives CASSSYRVGET. The CDR3 reads in full as CASSSYRVGETQYF.

As concerns this clone: The CDR3 end falls 3 residues outside the read, so it is completed with the germline J gene. Within the sample, other DNA sequences also encode this same CDR3. This chain connects TRBV19 to TRBJ2-5; maybe TRBD2 (6 bases). Trimming took 6 bases from V and 5 from J, leaving 19 bases between them. Germline-derived CDR1 and CDR2 are LNHDA and SQIVND (reference sequence). The CDR3 is made up of 15 amino acids. The DNA read from the CDR3 is TGTGCCAGTAGCCTACGGGACGGGGGTAAGGAGACC. Translating it yields CASSLRDGGKET. The CDR3 as a whole reads CASSLRDGGKETQYF.

This clone was found many times. The sequence runs out 3 residues before the end of the CDR3; the remainder is reconstructed from the germline J gene. V usage is TRBV7-8 and J usage is TRBJ2-3; 7 positions agree with TRBD2. The CDR3 sequence is 17 residues long. The V gene's germline CDR1 is SGHVS and CDR2 FQNEAQ. V was clipped by 1 base and J by 7 bases; unmatched bases: 14. The CDR3 sequence: CASSLVFAGEGGYTQYF. The sequenced CDR3 bases are TGTGCCAGCAGCTTAGTTTTCGCGGGAGAAGGAGGGTATACG. Full variable domain (rest looked up from reference TRBV7-8 and TRBJ2-3): GAGVSQSPRYKVAKRGQDVALRCDPISGHVSLFWYQQALGQGPEFLTYFQNEAQLDKSGLPSDRFFAERPEGSVSTLKIQRTQQEDSAVYLCASSLVFAGEGGYTQYFGPGTRLTVL.

This clone was seen a few times. Read sequence stops 3 residues before the CDR3 end, and the germline J gene provides the missing end. The rearrangement joins TRBV19 to TRBJ1-2, with unresolved D. The CDR3 sequence is 15 residues long. CDR1 is LNHDA and CDR2 is SQIVND in the germline V gene (reference sequence). The CDR3 is CASIKEASGSGDYTF. CDR3 bases read: TGTGCCAGTATCAAAGAGGCTAGCGGATCAGGCGAC.

This clone was seen only a few times. With the read ending 3 residues before the CDR3 end, the germline J gene is used to fill in that end. J is TRBJ2-7 and V is TRBV5-4, with 9 bases fitting TRBD2. CDR3 length: 16 amino acids. In germline, CDR1 is SGHNT, CDR2 YYREEE (reference sequence). Unmatched junction bases numbered 14, after V lost 4 bases and J lost 6 bases. Partial CDR3 DNA: TGTGCCAGCAGCCTGGAAGCGGGAGGCCCTTTCTCCGAG. This sequence encodes CASSLEAGGPFSE. The complete CDR3 sequence is CASSLEAGGPFSEQYF.

This clone was recorded many times. Coverage ceases 3 residues before the CDR3 finishes, and the germline J gene fills in the end. The chain uses TRBV30 and TRBJ1-5, with D tentatively TRBD1 (5 bases). Germline CDR1 and CDR2: GTSNPN and SVGIG (reference sequence). V lost 0 bases and J lost 2, with 5 bases in between. CDR3 length equals 13 residues. The CDR3 DNA, read in part, is TGTGCCTGGAGTGTACAGGGCAATCAGCCC. As protein: CAWSVQGNQP. The CDR3, in full, reads CAWSVQGNQPQHF.

In this sample, this clone turned up many times. The read finishes 3 residues shy of the CDR3 end, and the germline J gene is used to complete it. The V call is TRBV4-2, the J call TRBJ2-5, with a possible D match to TRBD1 (6 bases). This CDR3 is 15 amino acids long. From germline, CDR1 is LGHNA and CDR2 YNFKEQ. The ends were cut back, 1 base at V and 1 base at J, with 10 bases in the middle. The CDR3 region is CASSQGGRGQETQYF. CDR3 DNA (partial): TGTGCCAGCAGCCAAGGAGGCAGGGGCCAAGAGACC.

Regarding this clone: The CDR3 end lies 3 residues beyond the end of the read and is filled in from the germline J gene. The rearrangement links TRBV7-9 to TRBJ2-2; TRBD1 matches at 8 bases. This CDR3 is 14 amino acids long. CDR1 SEHNR and CDR2 FQNEAQ come from the germline V gene (reference sequence). CDR3: CASSFGQGNEKLFF. The CDR3 bases that were read are TGTGCCAGCAGCTTCGGACAGGGCAATGAAAAG.

This clone showed up many times. The CDR3 end lies 3 residues beyond the end of the read and is filled in from the germline J gene. The chain recombines TRBV5-1 with TRBJ2-2, with D possibly TRBD2 on 6 matching bases. The CDR3 contains 17 residues. CDR1 is SGHRS, CDR2 YFSETQ, per germline. Trimming stripped 4 bases from V and 4 bases from J, with 20 bases between. The CDR3 protein is CASSLRSPSVGTGELFF. CDR3 DNA (partial): TGCGCCAGCAGCCTGCGTTCACCTAGCGTGGGCACCGGGGAG.

This clone was recorded a few times. Coverage ceases 3 residues before the CDR3 finishes, and the germline J gene fills in the end. The chain combines TRBV29-1 with TRBJ2-1, with TRBD2 matching 13 bases. CDR1 is SQVTM and CDR2 is ANQGSEA in the germline V gene. CDR3 size: 15 residues. V trimming: 7 bases; J trimming: 7 bases; junction bases outside the gene matches: 10. CDR3 region: CSAGLAGELMNEQFF. The sequenced part of the CDR3 DNA is TGCAGCGCCGGACTAGCGGGAGAGCTTATGAATGAG.

In this sample, this clone turned up many times. The read falls 3 residues short of the CDR3 end, and the missing part is taken from the germline J gene. The chain employs TRBV2 and TRBJ1-4, with TRBD1 as a possible D gene (6 bases). The germline V gene encodes CDR1 SNHLY and CDR2 FYNNEI. The germline V and J ends were trimmed by 2 bases and 8 bases, with 12 bases remaining between them. This CDR3 contains 14 residues. The CDR3 protein is CASSEQGRGEKLFF. Partial CDR3 DNA: TGTGCCAGCAGTGAACAGGGGAGAGGAGAAAAA.

This clone has a handful of counts. Read sequence stops 3 residues before the CDR3 end, and the germline J gene provides the missing end. The chain couples TRBV6-4 to TRBJ2-1; 9 nucleotides align to TRBD2. Germline V CDR1 and CDR2: MRHNA, SNTAGT. Trimming cost V 2 bases and J 8 bases; bases outside gene matches: 10. The CDR3 sequence is 16 residues long. CDR3 amino acids: CASSDKIAGDRDEQFF. The part of the CDR3 DNA that was read is TGTGCCAGCAGTGACAAGATAGCGGGAGATAGGGATGAG.

CDR3 residues: CASSLTSYNEQFF. The CDR3 DNA, read in part, is TGTGCCAGCAGCCTCACTAGTTACAATGAG. This chain connects TRBV11-1 to TRBJ2-1; maybe TRBD2 (5 bases). The read falls 3 residues short of the CDR3 end, and the missing part is taken from the germline J gene. Germline lookup yields CDR1 SGHAT and CDR2 FQDESV (reference sequence). The CDR3 is made up of 13 amino acids. V gave up 5 bases and J gave up 4 bases, with 9 bases separating them.

This clone was seen repeatedly, ten times or more. The read terminates 3 residues before the CDR3 end, so the remaining end is supplied by the germline J gene. The chain combines TRBV23-1 with TRBJ2-7, with 9 bases identical to TRBD1. TRBV23-1 qualifies as an ORF whose function is uncertain. V shed 0 bases, J shed 6 bases, and the junction held 9 bases outside the gene matches. The CDR3 contains 16 residues. Partial CDR3 DNA: TGCGCCAGCAGTCAATCTAAAGGGACAGGGCCGTCCGAG. Translating it yields CASSQSKGTGPSE. The CDR3 as a whole reads CASSQSKGTGPSEQYF.

This clone was seen repeatedly, ten times or more. The CDR3 end falls 3 residues outside the read, so it is completed with the germline J gene. V gene TRBV12-3 or TRBV12-4 combines with J gene TRBJ2-5; 10 nucleotides agree with TRBD2. CDR3 size: 17 residues. The ends lost 6 bases at V and 5 bases at J; junction bases unmatched: 15. The part of the CDR3 DNA that was read is TGTGCCAGCAGCTTAAGGGCTAGCGGGAGAGGATCGGAGACC. It codes for CASSLRASGRGSET. The whole CDR3 reads CASSLRASGRGSETQYF.

Remarks on this clone: The read comes to an end 3 residues before the CDR3 does, leaving the germline J gene to fill in the end. This rearrangement joins TRBV30 to TRBJ1-1; 10 nucleotides line up with TRBD1. The CDR3 sequence is 14 residues long. The germline CDR1 and CDR2 sequences are GTSNPN and SVGIG (reference sequence). Incomplete CDR3 DNA: TGTGCCTGGAGCCCGGGACAGGGGAGGGAAAAA. This encodes CAWSPGQGREK. The CDR3, in full, reads CAWSPGQGREKAFF.